This T cell receptor (beta chain) was recovered during a study of shared clonotypes between healthy human individuals. The CDR3 is 12 amino acids. The junction had 1 base not matched to a gene; V was cut back by 3 bases and J by 5 bases. The germline gives CDR1 SGDLS, CDR2 YYNGEE. Using immunoSEQ multiplex PCR, the repertoire was profiled, and TCRdb retains in-frame clones only, with some absent. Of about 2.2 million clones listed, about 93% are singletons. This clone was recorded a few times. Other DNA sequences of this sample code for an identical CDR3. The naive CD8 population came from CD45RO-negative cells selected for CCR7, without terminally differentiated effector memory CD45RA+ cells.

The origin of this receptor is a man in his late teens or twenties in good health. Some clones in this sample may be carry-over from other donors' samples. The sample comprised naive CD8+ T cells from PBMCs. The chain joins TRBV9 to TRBJ1-1; TRBD1 matches at 7 bases. Here the CDR3 DNA reads TGTGCCAGCAGCGCAGGGGGGACTGAAGCTTTCTTT. Its translation is CASSAGGTEAFF.